This entry concerns a single TCR beta chain. Its antigen is currently unknown. Unique molecular identifiers were carried by the TCR beta cDNA libraries. TCRdb reprocessed the PCR reads via MiXCR and lists one record per CDR3 protein. Of roughly 800,000 distinct CDR3 sequences detected, approximately 57% appear once; the ten largest clones hold roughly 4.4%. The data originate from a study of post-analysis software for immune sequencing data. Looking at the study overall: Relapsing-remitting, secondary progressive and progressive-relapsing courses of multiple sclerosis were included.

Trimming shortened V by 3 bases and J by 7 bases, and 16 bases separated the two germline ends. The CDR3 runs to 14 residues. General observations from the study: Included in a set of four or five TRBV segments more frequent in patients than controls were TRBV5-6, TRBV5-1 and TRBV20-1.

The clonotype comes from a girl between 10 and 17 years old with multiple sclerosis. The specimen sequenced was blood. This sequence joins TRBV12-3 or TRBV12-4 and TRBJ2-7; D assignment may be TRBD1 or TRBD2 (6 bases each). This chain's CDR3 is CASSLTGASGEQYF. CDR3 DNA: TGTGCCAGCAGTTTGACGGGGGCGTCTGGGGAGCAGTACTTC.